The rows below give T cell receptor beta chains drawn from one sample of a study of blood T cell repertoires in COVID-19. Method: immunoSEQ multiplex PCR; TCRdb's copy keeps in-frame clones and lacks some. The table includes about 340,000 clones, 75% to 90% detected once. Sample: peripheral blood. These receptors came from a woman aged 45-59 years with COVID-19, enrolled during active disease. Both conserved end residues are part of each CDR3. The order of the fields is D gene, V gene, clone size, J gene, CDR3 DNA, CDR3 protein. A D gene is named only where the DNA matches it firmly. Where a row states a size, it is once, few, many or the class of an expanded clone; other rows omit it.

TRBD1	TRBV10-1	NA	TRBJ2-1	TGCGCCAGCAGTGGATTAGGGACAGAATACAATGAGCAGTTCTTC	CASSGLGTEYNEQFF
TRBD1	TRBV18	NA	TRBJ1-1	TGTGCCAGCTCGCCCTTACAGGGGGCTTTGAGCACTGAAGCTTTCTTT	CASSPLQGALSTEAFF
NA	TRBV5-6	NA	TRBJ1-6	TGTGCCAGCAGCTTGGTCGGGTATAATTCACCCCTCCACTTT	CASSLVGYNSPLHF
NA	TRBV24-1	NA	TRBJ1-1	TGTGCCTCTCGGGAGAACGATCCTGAAGCTTTCTTT	CASRENDPEAFF
NA	TRBV4-1	NA	TRBJ2-2	TGCGCCAGCAGCCACCCTGGAGGATACACCGGGGAGCTGTTTTTT	CASSHPGGYTGELFF
TRBD2	TRBV19	NA	TRBJ2-1	TGTGCCAGTAGTAATTCGACTAGCGGGAGGTCCAATGAGCAGTTCTTC	CASSNSTSGRSNEQFF
NA	TRBV10-3	NA	TRBJ2-2	TGTGCCATCAGTGATTGGGCGGGGACCCCTACCGGGGAGCTGTTTTTT	CAISDWAGTPTGELFF
NA	TRBV12-5	NA	TRBJ2-5	TGTGCTAGTGCCCCGACCTGGACTACTCAAGAGACCCAGTACTTC	CASAPTWTTQETQYF
NA	TRBV15	NA	TRBJ1-1	TGTGCCACCAGTAGAGGCCGAGGGGGGAACACTGAAGCTTTCTTT	CATSRGRGGNTEAFF
TRBD1	TRBV9	NA	TRBJ2-5	TGTGCCAGCAGCATACGAGGGACAGAAGAGACCCAGTACTTC	CASSIRGTEETQYF
TRBD2	TRBV27	NA	TRBJ2-5	TGTGCCAGCAGTACACTAGCGGGTGGGGAGACCCAGTACTTC	CASSTLAGGETQYF
NA	TRBV30	few	TRBJ2-7	TGTGCCTGGAGAAGGGCGGGGATCGACAACTACGAGCAGTACTTC	CAWRRAGIDNYEQYF
NA	TRBV27	NA	TRBJ1-2	TGTGCCAGCAGTTTAGGCCAGGGCTATGGCTACACCTTC	CASSLGQGYGYTF
NA	TRBV11-1	NA	TRBJ2-3	TGTGCCAGCAGCTTACATAGCGCGCAGAGCACAGATACGCAGTATTTT	CASSLHSAQSTDTQYF
NA	TRBV21-1	NA	TRBJ1-5	TGTGCCAGCAGCCCCCACCGGGGACAGAAATTTACGAGGACTCAGCCCCAGCATTTT	CASSPHRGQKFTRTQPQHF
NA	TRBV28	NA	TRBJ2-1	TGTGCCAGCAAGGGAGACTCCCGCGGGGCAAATGAGCAGTTCTTC	CASKGDSRGANEQFF
NA	TRBV6-6	NA	TRBJ1-5	TGTGCCAGCAGTCGGACAGAGGATCAGCCCCAGCATTTT	CASSRTEDQPQHF
TRBD1	TRBV6-5	once	TRBJ1-4	TGTGCCAGCAGGCGGGGACAGGCTAATGAAAAACTGTTTTTT	CASRRGQANEKLFF
NA	TRBV5-4	NA	TRBJ2-5	TGTGCCAGCAGCCGGTTCCAAGAGACCCAGTACTTC	CASSRFQETQYF
TRBD1	TRBV29-1	NA	TRBJ1-2	TGCAGCGTTGAAGGGGACAGAAGTGCTAACTATGGCTACACCTTC	CSVEGDRSANYGYTF
NA	TRBV7-3	NA	TRBJ1-1	TGTGCCAGCAGCTCGACACCGGGAACTGAAGCTTTCTTT	CASSSTPGTEAFF
NA	TRBV27	NA	TRBJ2-7	TGTGCCAGCAGTCCCCCCCGGATAAGCGGTACCTACGAGCAGTACTTC	CASSPPRISGTYEQYF
NA	TRBV10-3	NA	TRBJ1-4	TGTGCCATCAGTCGGGATATAACTAATGAAAAACTGTTTTTT	CAISRDITNEKLFF
TRBD2	TRBV6-1	NA	TRBJ2-5	TGTGCCAGCAGTGAGTCGGTAGCGGGAGGCCAAGAGACCCAGTACTTC	CASSESVAGGQETQYF
NA	TRBV4-2	NA	TRBJ1-4	TGTGCCAGCAGCCGACGTACACGGGGTCTTGCAACTAATGAAAAACTGTTTTTT	CASSRRTRGLATNEKLFF
NA	TRBV14	NA	TRBJ2-3	TGTGCCAGCAGCCATCCTGACAGGACTTCCACAGATACGCAGTATTTT	CASSHPDRTSTDTQYF
TRBD1	TRBV11-2	NA	TRBJ2-2	TGTGCCAGCAGCTTAAAGACAGGGGGCGCGAACACCGGGGAGCTGTTTTTT	CASSLKTGGANTGELFF
NA	TRBV19	NA	TRBJ1-5	TGTGCCAGTAGGTACAAGGGGGACTATCGGGGCAATCAGCCCCAGCATTTT	CASRYKGDYRGNQPQHF
NA	TRBV15	NA	TRBJ1-1	TGTGCCACCAGCCCTCGGGGGGACACTGAAGCTTTCTTT	CATSPRGDTEAFF
NA	TRBV4-2	NA	TRBJ1-5	TGTGCCAGCAGCCAAGATTCCCCGGACAGTTATAGCAATCAGCCCCAGCATTTT	CASSQDSPDSYSNQPQHF
TRBD1	TRBV6-5	NA	TRBJ2-1	TGTGCCAGCAGGACTCCGGGACAGGGTGACAATGAGCAGTTCTTC	CASRTPGQGDNEQFF
NA	TRBV9	NA	TRBJ1-3	TGTGCCAGCAGCGTAGAAGCGGGCTCTGGAAACACCATATATTTT	CASSVEAGSGNTIYF
TRBD2	TRBV2	NA	TRBJ2-5	TGTGCCAGCAGTTGGACTAGCGGACACCAAGAGACCCAGTACTTC	CASSWTSGHQETQYF
NA	TRBV18	NA	TRBJ1-3	TGTGCCAGCTCACCTACAGGATTTACTGGAAACACCATATATTTT	CASSPTGFTGNTIYF
TRBD1	TRBV27	NA	TRBJ2-7	TGTGCCAGCAGCCTACTCAGGGGGTCGGTCGAGCAGTACTTC	CASSLLRGSVEQYF
TRBD1	TRBV6-5	NA	TRBJ1-2	TGTGCCAGCATCACACCGGGACAGGGCCTCTATGGCTACACCTTC	CASITPGQGLYGYTF
TRBD2	TRBV7-9	NA	TRBJ2-1	TGTGCCAGCAGCGACACTAGCGGGAGGGCCAGTGAGCAGTTCTTC	CASSDTSGRASEQFF
NA	TRBV23-1	NA	TRBJ2-7	TGCGCCAGCAGTCAATACTACATAACAGGGACGGAGTTGTACGAGCAGTACTTC	CASSQYYITGTELYEQYF
NA	TRBV27	few	TRBJ2-3	TGTGCCAGCAGTTTGTCCTTCCCGAGGACAGATACGCAGTATTTT	CASSLSFPRTDTQYF
NA	TRBV6-6	NA	TRBJ2-3	TGTGCCAGCAGTTACTCGACGGCGGGAAGCATGAATACGCAGTATTTT	CASSYSTAGSMNTQYF
NA	TRBV5-1	NA	TRBJ1-6	TGCGCCAGCAGCTTCAGGGTCGGTGATTCACCCCTCCACTTT	CASSFRVGDSPLHF
TRBD2	TRBV7-3	NA	TRBJ2-1	TGTGCCAGCAGCTTAGCCCCTCGGATAGCGGGGGGGTACAATGAGCAGTTCTTC	CASSLAPRIAGGYNEQFF
TRBD2	TRBV3-1/TRBV3-2	NA	TRBJ2-1	TGTGCCAGCAGCCAAGCGACGGCTACTAGCGATGAGCAGTTCTTC	CASSQATATSDEQFF
NA	TRBV23-1	NA	TRBJ2-5	TGCGCCAGCAGTCAATCTGCCGGGGTTTGCCAAGAGACCCAGTACTTC	CASSQSAGVCQETQYF
TRBD1	TRBV11-2	NA	TRBJ1-2	TGTGCCAGCAGTAGGACAGGGACGGGAGCTAACTATGGCTACACCTTC	CASSRTGTGANYGYTF
TRBD2	TRBV13	NA	TRBJ2-5	TGTGCCAGCAGCCCCAGGATTAGACTAGCGGGAGGTCAAGAGACCCAGTACTTC	CASSPRIRLAGGQETQYF
NA	TRBV15	NA	TRBJ2-1	TGTGCCACCAGCAGAGATCCCAACCGCGGCGATGAGCAGTTCTTC	CATSRDPNRGDEQFF
NA	TRBV29-1	NA	TRBJ1-2	TGCAGCGTTGAAGGCCAAATATTCAGTAACTATGGCTACACCTTC	CSVEGQIFSNYGYTF
TRBD1	TRBV6-5	NA	TRBJ2-7	TGTGCCAGCAGTTGGACAGGGGAGCCCTACGAGCAGTACTTC	CASSWTGEPYEQYF
TRBD1	TRBV27	once	TRBJ2-1	TGTGCCAGCAGTTTAAATAGAGGGGGCTGGTACAATGAGCAGTTCTTC	CASSLNRGGWYNEQFF
TRBD1	TRBV24-1	once	TRBJ2-5	TGTGCCACCAGTGATCCCACAGGGGGCGCCAACCAAGAGACCCAGTACTTC	CATSDPTGGANQETQYF